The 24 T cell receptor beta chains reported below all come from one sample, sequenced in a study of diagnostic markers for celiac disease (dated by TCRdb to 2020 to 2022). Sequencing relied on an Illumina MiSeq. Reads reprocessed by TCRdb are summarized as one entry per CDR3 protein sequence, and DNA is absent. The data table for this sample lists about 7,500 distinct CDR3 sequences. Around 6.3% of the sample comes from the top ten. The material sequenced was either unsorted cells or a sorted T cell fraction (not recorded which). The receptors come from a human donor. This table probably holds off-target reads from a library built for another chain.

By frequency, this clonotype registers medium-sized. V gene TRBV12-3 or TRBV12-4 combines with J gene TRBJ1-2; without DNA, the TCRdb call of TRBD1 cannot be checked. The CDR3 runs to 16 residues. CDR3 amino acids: CASSLLIRDREYGYTF.

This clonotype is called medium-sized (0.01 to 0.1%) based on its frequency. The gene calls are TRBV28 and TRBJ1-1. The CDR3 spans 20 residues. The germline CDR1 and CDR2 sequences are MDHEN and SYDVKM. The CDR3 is CASSFPRDPGREPLNTEAFF. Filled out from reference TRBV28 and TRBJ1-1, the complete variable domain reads DVKVTQSSRYLVKRTGEKVFLECVQDMDHENMFWYRQDPGLGLRLIYFSYDVKMKEKGDIPEGYSVSREKKERFSLILESASTNQTSMYLCASSFPRDPGREPLNTEAFFGQGTRLTVV.

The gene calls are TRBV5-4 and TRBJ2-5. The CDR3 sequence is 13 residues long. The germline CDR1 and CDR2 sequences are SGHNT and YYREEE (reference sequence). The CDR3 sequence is CASSLDRRETQYF.

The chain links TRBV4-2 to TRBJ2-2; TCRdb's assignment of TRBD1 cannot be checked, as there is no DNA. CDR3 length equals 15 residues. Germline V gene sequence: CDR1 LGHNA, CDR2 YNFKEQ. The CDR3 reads CASSQVTGITGELFF.

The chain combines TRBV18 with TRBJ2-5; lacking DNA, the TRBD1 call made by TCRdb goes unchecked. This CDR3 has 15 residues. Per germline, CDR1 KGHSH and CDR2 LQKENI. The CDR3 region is CASSPRTGAQETQYF.

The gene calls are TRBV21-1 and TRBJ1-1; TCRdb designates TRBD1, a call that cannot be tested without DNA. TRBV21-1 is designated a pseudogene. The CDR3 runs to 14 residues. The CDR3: CASSKVGENTEAFF.

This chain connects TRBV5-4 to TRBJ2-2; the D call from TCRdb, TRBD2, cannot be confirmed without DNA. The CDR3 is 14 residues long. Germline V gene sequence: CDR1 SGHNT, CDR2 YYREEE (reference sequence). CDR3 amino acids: CASSPDVAHGELFF. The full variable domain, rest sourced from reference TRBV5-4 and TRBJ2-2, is ETGVTQSPTHLIKTRGQQVTLRCSSQSGHNTVSWYQQALGQGPQFIFQYYREEENGRGNFPPRFSGLQFPNYSSELNVNALELDDSALYLCASSPDVAHGELFFGEGSRLTVL.

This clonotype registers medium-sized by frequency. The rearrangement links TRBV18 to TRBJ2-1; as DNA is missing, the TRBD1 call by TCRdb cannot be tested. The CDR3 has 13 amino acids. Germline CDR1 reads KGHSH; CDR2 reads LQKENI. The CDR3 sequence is CASSPRWTGIEFF.

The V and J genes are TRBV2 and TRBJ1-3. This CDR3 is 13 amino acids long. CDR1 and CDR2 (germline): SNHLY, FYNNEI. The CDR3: CASRATPRNTIYF.

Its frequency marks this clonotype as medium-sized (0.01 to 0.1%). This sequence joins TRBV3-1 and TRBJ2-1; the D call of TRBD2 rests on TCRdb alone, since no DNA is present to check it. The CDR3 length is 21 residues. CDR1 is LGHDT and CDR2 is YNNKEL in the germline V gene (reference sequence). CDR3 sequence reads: CASSQDSATSGLSKRGNEQFF.

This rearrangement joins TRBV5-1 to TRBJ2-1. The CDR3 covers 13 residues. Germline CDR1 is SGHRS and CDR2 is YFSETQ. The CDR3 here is CASSLSAYNEQFF.

The CDR3 here is CASSLSSERAAFF. The V gene is TRBV5-1, the J gene TRBJ1-1. This CDR3 spans 13 amino acids. From germline, CDR1 is SGHRS and CDR2 YFSETQ.

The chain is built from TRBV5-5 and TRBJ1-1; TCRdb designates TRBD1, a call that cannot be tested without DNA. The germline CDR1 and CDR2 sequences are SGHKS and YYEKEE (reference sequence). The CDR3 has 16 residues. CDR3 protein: CASSSYPTAMNTEAFF.

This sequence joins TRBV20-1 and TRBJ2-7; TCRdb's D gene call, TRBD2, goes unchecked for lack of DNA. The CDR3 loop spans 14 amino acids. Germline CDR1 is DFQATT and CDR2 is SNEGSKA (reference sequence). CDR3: CSAAESGRRYEQYF.

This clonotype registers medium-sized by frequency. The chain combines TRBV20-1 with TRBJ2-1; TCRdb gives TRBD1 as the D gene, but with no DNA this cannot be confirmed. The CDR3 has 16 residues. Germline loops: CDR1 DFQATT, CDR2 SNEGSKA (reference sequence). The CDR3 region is CSSGRGFGGGVYEQFF.

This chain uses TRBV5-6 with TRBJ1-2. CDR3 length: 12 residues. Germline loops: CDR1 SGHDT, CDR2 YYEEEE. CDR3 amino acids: CASSLARYGYTF.

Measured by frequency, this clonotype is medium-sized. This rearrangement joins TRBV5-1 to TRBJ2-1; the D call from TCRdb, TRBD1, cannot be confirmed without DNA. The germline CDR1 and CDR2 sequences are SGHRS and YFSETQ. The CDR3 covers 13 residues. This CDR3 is CASSLAPLNEQFF. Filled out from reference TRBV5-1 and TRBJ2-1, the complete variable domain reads KAGVTQTPRYLIKTRGQQVTLSCSPISGHRSVSWYQQTPGQGLQFLFEYFSETQRNKGNFPGRFSGRQFSNSRSEMNVSTLELGDSALYLCASSLAPLNEQFFGPGTRLTVL.

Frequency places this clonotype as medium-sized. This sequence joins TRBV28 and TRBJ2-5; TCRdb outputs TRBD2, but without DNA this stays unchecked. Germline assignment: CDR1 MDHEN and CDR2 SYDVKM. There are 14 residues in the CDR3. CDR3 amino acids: CASSSGLGEETQYF.

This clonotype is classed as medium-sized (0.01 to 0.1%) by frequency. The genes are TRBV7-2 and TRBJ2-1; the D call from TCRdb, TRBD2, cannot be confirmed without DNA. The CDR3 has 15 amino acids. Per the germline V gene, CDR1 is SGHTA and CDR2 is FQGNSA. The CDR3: CASRRLAESFNEQFF.

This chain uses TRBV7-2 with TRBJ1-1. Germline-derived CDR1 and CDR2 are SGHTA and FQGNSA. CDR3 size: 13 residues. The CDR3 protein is CASSLNVITEAFF.

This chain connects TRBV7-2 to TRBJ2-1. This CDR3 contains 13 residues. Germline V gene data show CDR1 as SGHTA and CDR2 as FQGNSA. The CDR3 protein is CASSPVGYSEQFF.

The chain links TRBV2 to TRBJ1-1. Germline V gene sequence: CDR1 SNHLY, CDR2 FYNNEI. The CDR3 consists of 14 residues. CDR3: CASSLPDGNTEAFF. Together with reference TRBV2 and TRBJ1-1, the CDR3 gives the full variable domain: EPEVTQTPSHQVTQMGQEVILRCVPISNHLYFYWYRQILGQKVEFLVSFYNNEISEKSEIFDDQFSVERPDGSNFTLKIRSTKLEDSAMYFCASSLPDGNTEAFFGQGTRLTVV.

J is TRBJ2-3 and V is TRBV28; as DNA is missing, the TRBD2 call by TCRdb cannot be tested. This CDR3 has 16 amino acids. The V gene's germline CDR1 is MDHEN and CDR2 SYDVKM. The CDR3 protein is CASSFSAGRPTDTQYF.

CDR3 sequence: CASSRDRNEKLFF. The V gene is TRBV4-2, the J gene TRBJ1-4; as DNA is missing, the TRBD1 call by TCRdb cannot be tested. The CDR3 runs to 13 residues. The germline V gene has CDR1 LGHNA and CDR2 YNFKEQ.